This paragraph covers one T cell receptor beta chain sequence. Its antigen is undetermined. The source of the sample is a study of CD8 T cells in ankylosing spondylitis. A single record per CDR3 protein comes from TCRdb applying MiXCR to the 5' RACE reads. The sample includes around 300,000 distinct CDR3 sequences, 14% to 15% of them seen just once. Study results and limitations: A TCR beta motif of eight highly homologous variants appeared characteristic of ankylosing spondylitis blood. There was reportedly significant enrichment of clones that were disease-linked in matched ankylosing spondylitis synovial fluid. Within peripheral blood, clones linked to disease were CD8+ and relatively rare.

Trimming took off 2 bases at V and 2 bases at J, with 19 bases between the two ends. The CDR3 extends over 18 amino acids. The germline V gene has CDR1 SGHRS and CDR2 YFSETQ. The receptor's source is a male donor with ankylosing spondylitis or in good health (not recorded which). What was sequenced was blood, either unsorted or a sorted T cell fraction (not recorded which). This chain uses TRBV5-1 with TRBJ2-2, with a possible D match to TRBD2 (6 bases). The DNA for the CDR3 is TGCGCCAGCAGCTTTGTTGGCGGGGCGGGCCTCAACACCGGGGAGCTGTTTTTT. It translates to CASSFVGGAGLNTGELFF.